The 2 T cell receptor beta chains below all came from one sample that was sequenced in a study of T-cell reconstitution after alpha-beta-depleted transplantation in children. A TCRbeta library incorporating unique molecular identifiers was prepared. Each CDR3 protein gets one entry after TCRdb re-called the PCR reads with MiXCR. The sample contains 400,000 to 450,000 distinct CDR3 sequences, over 40% of which appear only once. The sequencing here drew on PBMCs, taken before TCRalphabeta/CD19-depleted stem cell transplant. The receptor source for this set is a girl aged 2 to 10 with aplastic anemia, due to receive a stem cell transplant.

This rearrangement joins TRBV30 to TRBJ1-1, with D perhaps matching TRBD1 (6 bases). The length of the CDR3 is 12 residues. V gave up 4 bases and J gave up 4 bases, with 10 bases separating them. The germline CDR1 and CDR2 sequences are GTSNPN and SVGIG (reference sequence). In DNA, the CDR3 is TGTGCCTGGAACCAACAGGGCACTGAAGCTTTCTTT. It is translated as CAWNQQGTEAFF.

The rearrangement links TRBV29-1 to TRBJ2-5; D is unresolved. Germline V gene data show CDR1 as SQVTM and CDR2 as ANQGSEA. The CDR3 consists of 14 residues. Trimming cost V 2 bases and J 5 bases, with 15 bases left between them. CDR3 DNA sequence: TGCAGCGTTGAACCGCTAAGCAGTGAGGAGACCCAGTACTTC. It codes for CSVEPLSSEETQYF.